This T cell receptor beta chain was captured in a study of T cells in Graves' hyperthyroidism and ophthalmopathy. Amplification targeted TCR beta CDR3 regions from RNA transcripts. With the HTBI primer set, the TCR CDR3 went through a first round of RT-PCR. TCRdb redid the calling of the multiplex PCR reads with MiXCR, one entry per CDR3 protein. The repertoire holds about 290,000 distinct CDR3 sequences, around 19% seen once, with under 45% in the top ten. This clonotype came up a few times. The CDR3 consists of 15 residues. Unmatched junction bases numbered 3, after V lost 1 base and J lost 6 bases. Per germline, CDR1 SGHVS and CDR2 FQNEAQ.

The material sequenced was blood. The rearrangement joins TRBV7-8 to TRBJ2-2; 9 bases match TRBD1. The origin of this receptor is a man aged 45-60 years with Graves' ophthalmopathy. CDR3 nucleotides: TGTGCCAGCAGCTTAGGACAGGGGGTGGCCGGGGAGCTGTTTTTT. Translation gives CASSLGQGVAGELFF.